Below are 18 T cell receptor beta chains sequenced from a single sample in a study of tumor T cells in aggressive B-cell lymphoma. Sequencing used immunoSEQ multiplex PCR; TCRdb keeps in-frame clones, though not all of them. The table shows approximately 5,000 clones, with roughly 87% occurring only once. Input material: tumor tissue. These receptor sequences come from an adult with diffuse large B cell lymphoma.

The V and J genes are TRBV5-1 and TRBJ1-2, with D possibly being TRBD1 (5 bases). V lost 0 bases and J lost 2, with 11 bases in between. This CDR3 has 15 residues. CDR1 SGHRS and CDR2 YFSETQ come from the germline V gene. In nucleotides, the CDR3 is TGCGCCAGCAGCTTGGGGGCAGGGCTGAACTATGGCTACACCTTC. Translation gives CASSLGAGLNYGYTF.

This chain links TRBV7-2 with TRBJ2-1; the match to TRBD2 covers 15 bases. Germline V gene lookup returns CDR1 SGHTA and CDR2 FQGNSA. The CDR3 is 15 residues long. V lost 4 bases, J lost 8 bases, and 3 bases stayed unmatched. This CDR3 reads CASSWTSGGDDEQFF. The CDR3 nucleotides are TGTGCCAGCAGCTGGACTAGCGGGGGGGATGATGAGCAGTTCTTC.

This clone came up once. V and J are TRBV7-9 and TRBJ2-5; 10 bases map to TRBD2. The CDR3 runs to 17 residues. V was clipped by 2 bases and J by 3 bases; unmatched bases: 9. Germline V CDR1 and CDR2: SEHNR, FQNEAQ (reference sequence). This CDR3 reads CASSLPRSGGAEETQYF. The CDR3 DNA sequence: TGTGCCAGCAGCTTACCGAGAAGCGGGGGGGCCGAAGAGACCCAGTACTTC.

The CDR3 DNA follows: TGTGCCAGCAGCGTAGACAGGGGCTACGAGCAGTACTTC. Its translation is CASSVDRGYEQYF. The chain uses TRBV9 and TRBJ2-7; TRBD1 aligns across 7 bases. V lost 0 bases and J lost 3; bases outside the gene matches: 0. CDR1 is SGDLS, CDR2 YYNGEE, per germline. The CDR3 consists of 13 residues.

This CDR3 is CASSPMEQQTQYF. The CDR3 DNA sequence: TGTGCCAGCTCACCAATGGAGCAACAGACCCAGTACTTC. The V and J genes are TRBV18 and TRBJ2-5, with D hard to call. CDR1 KGHSH and CDR2 LQKENI come from the germline V gene. CDR3 length: 13 residues. V was pared by 2 bases and J by 6 bases, with 10 bases between.

The sample holds a few counts of this clone. The chain has TRBV7-8 and TRBJ1-5, with a possible D match to TRBD1 (5 bases). Deletions cut 5 bases from V and 2 bases from J, with 16 bases between. Germline-derived CDR1 and CDR2 are SGHVS and FQNEAQ. The CDR3 length is 16 residues. CDR3 protein: CASSRLDTVGNQPQHF. Written as DNA, the CDR3 is TGTGCCAGCAGCCGCTTGGACACGGTCGGCAATCAGCCCCAGCATTTT. Drawing the rest from reference TRBV7-8 and TRBJ1-5, the complete variable domain is GAGVSQSPRYKVAKRGQDVALRCDPISGHVSLFWYQQALGQGPEFLTYFQNEAQLDKSGLPSDRFFAERPEGSVSTLKIQRTQQEDSAVYLCASSRLDTVGNQPQHFGDGTRLSIL.

This chain connects TRBV7-8 to TRBJ1-5; D call uncertain. V shed 5 bases and J shed 0 bases, with 11 bases lying between them. The CDR3 covers 15 residues. Germline V gives CDR1 SGHVS, CDR2 FQNEAQ. The CDR3 DNA follows: TGTGCCAGCAGCCCGGCCGACTATAGCAATCAGCCCCAGCATTTT. This sequence encodes CASSPADYSNQPQHF.

This rearrangement joins TRBV4-3 to TRBJ2-1; 11 nucleotides align to TRBD2. This CDR3 region has 17 residues. J lost 6 bases, V lost 0 bases, and 7 bases had no gene match. CDR1 is LGHNA, CDR2 YSLEER, per germline. The CDR3, as DNA: TGCGCCAGCAGCCAAGATCGAATAGCGGGGGGGGGCAATGAGCAGTTCTTC. This encodes CASSQDRIAGGGNEQFF.

This clone was detected only once. A read error may account for a junction end that differs from germline. The genes are TRBV19 and TRBJ2-1; TRBD2 aligns across 10 bases. CDR1 is LNHDA, CDR2 SQIVND, per germline (reference sequence). This CDR3 has 17 amino acids. The CDR3 loop reads CASSARTSGVSYNERFF. CDR3 in DNA: TGTGCCAGTAGTGCCCGGACTAGCGGTGTGTCCTACAATGAGCGGTTCTTC.

The J gene is TRBJ2-1, the V gene TRBV10-2; 11 bases are a match to TRBD2. The CDR3 contains 16 residues. Trimming cost V 3 bases and J 3 bases; bases outside gene matches: 4. Germline values: CDR1 WSHSY, CDR2 SAAADI. The CDR3 is CASSDTSGSLYNEQFF. DNA for the CDR3: TGCGCCAGCAGTGACACTAGCGGGAGTCTCTACAATGAGCAGTTCTTC.

The CDR3 protein is CAWRTGGKAFF. CDR3 nucleotide sequence: TGTGCCTGGAGGACGGGAGGCAAAGCTTTCTTT. The J gene is TRBJ1-1, the V gene TRBV30; unclear D gene. This CDR3 comprises 11 residues. The germline gives CDR1 GTSNPN, CDR2 SVGIG (reference sequence). V was trimmed by 3 bases and J by 9 bases, leaving 11 bases between them.

The V gene is TRBV6-6, the J gene TRBJ2-7, with D perhaps matching TRBD2 (6 bases). This CDR3 is built from 12 residues. Germline values: CDR1 MNHNY, CDR2 SVGAGI (reference sequence). V shed 5 bases and J shed 9 bases, with 14 bases lying between them. CDR3 loop: CASSVLLGGQYF. CDR3 sequence (DNA): TGTGCCAGCAGTGTCCTCTTGGGAGGGCAGTACTTC.

J is TRBJ1-1 and V is TRBV7-6; TRBD1 matches 7 bases. The CDR3 extends over 14 amino acids. The V and J ends lost 5 bases and 0 bases, in that order; junction bases with no gene match: 3. In germline, CDR1 is SGHVS, CDR2 FNYEAQ. This chain's CDR3 is CASSMGQLNTEAFF. The CDR3 DNA follows: TGTGCCAGCAGCATGGGACAGCTGAACACTGAAGCTTTCTTT.

The V gene is TRBV30, the J gene TRBJ1-2, with D maybe TRBD1 (6 bases). Germline-derived CDR1 and CDR2 are GTSNPN and SVGIG (reference sequence). The CDR3 contains 15 residues. V was clipped by 1 base and J by 1 base, with 13 bases between them. The CDR3 bases are TGTGCCTGGAGTGCGGGCGGACAGCTTAACTATGGCTACACCTTC. Its translation is CAWSAGGQLNYGYTF.

This chain connects TRBV4-1 to TRBJ2-1; D ambiguous. Trimming shortened V by 0 bases and J by 3 bases, and 9 bases separated the two germline ends. The CDR3 runs to 15 residues. Germline V gives CDR1 MGHRA, CDR2 YSYEKL. CDR3 in DNA: TGCGCCAGCAGCCAAGATCCTCAACACTACAATGAGCAGTTCTTC. This sequence encodes CASSQDPQHYNEQFF.

V usage is TRBV5-4 and J usage is TRBJ1-1; the D is unclear. Deletions cut 1 base from V and 2 bases from J, with 6 bases between. This CDR3 is 13 amino acids long. Germline values: CDR1 SGHNT, CDR2 YYREEE (reference sequence). In DNA form, the CDR3 reads TGTGCCAGCAGCTTGCTGAGAAACACTGAAGCTTTCTTT. Protein sequence: CASSLLRNTEAFF.

This chain joins TRBV30 and TRBJ2-1; D is unresolved. CDR1 GTSNPN and CDR2 SVGIG come from the germline V gene (reference sequence). Between the trimmed V and J ends, which lost 1 base and 7 bases, there was a span of 8 bases. This CDR3 has 12 amino acids. CDR3 nucleotides: TGTGCCTGGAGTGGCAACGGGAATGAGCAGTTCTTC. It codes for CAWSGNGNEQFF.

V gene TRBV7-8 combines with J gene TRBJ2-7, with TRBD2 matching over 9 bases. The CDR3 is 17 amino acids. Germline trimming cut 5 bases from V and 0 bases from J; bases unmatched to any gene: 11. The germline gives CDR1 SGHVS, CDR2 FQNEAQ. The CDR3 region is CASSLETAGGGSYEQYF. CDR3 DNA sequence: TGTGCCAGCAGCCTCGAGACGGCGGGAGGGGGCTCCTACGAGCAGTACTTC.